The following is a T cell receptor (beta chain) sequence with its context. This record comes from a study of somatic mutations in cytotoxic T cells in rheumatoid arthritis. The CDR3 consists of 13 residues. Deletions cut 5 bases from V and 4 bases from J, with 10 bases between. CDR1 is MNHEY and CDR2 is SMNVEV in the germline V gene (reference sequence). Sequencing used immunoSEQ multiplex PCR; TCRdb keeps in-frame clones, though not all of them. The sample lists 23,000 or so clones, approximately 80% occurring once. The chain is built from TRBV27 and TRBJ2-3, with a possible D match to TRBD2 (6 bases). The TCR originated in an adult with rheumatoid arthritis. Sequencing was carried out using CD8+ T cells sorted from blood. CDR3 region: CASSMEGPDTQYF. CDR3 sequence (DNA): TGTGCCAGCAGTATGGAGGGGCCAGATACGCAGTATTTT.